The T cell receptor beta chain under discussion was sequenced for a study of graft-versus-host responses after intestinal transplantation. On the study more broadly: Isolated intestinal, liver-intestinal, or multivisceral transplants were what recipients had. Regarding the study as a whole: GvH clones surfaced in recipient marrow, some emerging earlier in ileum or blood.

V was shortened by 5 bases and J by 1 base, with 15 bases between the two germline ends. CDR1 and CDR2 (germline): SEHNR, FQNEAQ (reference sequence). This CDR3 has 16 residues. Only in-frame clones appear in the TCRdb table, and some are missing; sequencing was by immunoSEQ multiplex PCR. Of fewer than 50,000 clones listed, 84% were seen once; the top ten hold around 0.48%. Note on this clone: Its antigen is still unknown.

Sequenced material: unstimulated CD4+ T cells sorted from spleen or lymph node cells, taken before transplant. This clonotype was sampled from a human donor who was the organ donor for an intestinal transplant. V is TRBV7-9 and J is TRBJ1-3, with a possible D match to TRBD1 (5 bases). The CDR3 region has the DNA TGTGCCAGCAGCCCGACAGCCGGGCCTTCTGGAAACACCATATATTTT. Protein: CASSPTAGPSGNTIYF.